This T cell receptor (beta chain) was identified during a study of blood T cell repertoires in COVID-19. Across the study: Acute and convalescent COVID-19 samples came from the United States, Italy and Spain. From T cells, B-cell-depleted T cells, or PBMCs came the material, which was cDNA or gDNA.

Source study methods: How many nucleated cells were present was estimated from reference gene primer amplification. Clones were sequenced by immunoSEQ multiplex PCR, and TCRdb holds only the in-frame ones, with some missing. V and J calls and clone size are copied from that table; D and trimming were computed from the DNA. This sample has fewer than 65,000 clones; around four fifths occur once, and the top ten carry roughly 3.9%. Germline values: CDR1 MGHRA, CDR2 YSYEKL. The V end was cut by 0 bases, the J end by 5 bases, with 11 bases between. The CDR3 is made up of 15 amino acids. The specimen sequenced was peripheral blood. V gene TRBV4-1 combines with J gene TRBJ1-5; D not certain. The TCR was taken from a man in his fifties or sixties with acute or convalescent COVID-19. The CDR3 loop reads CASSQELLPYQPQHF. Here the CDR3 DNA reads TGCGCCAGCAGCCAAGAGTTACTACCGTATCAGCCCCAGCATTTT.